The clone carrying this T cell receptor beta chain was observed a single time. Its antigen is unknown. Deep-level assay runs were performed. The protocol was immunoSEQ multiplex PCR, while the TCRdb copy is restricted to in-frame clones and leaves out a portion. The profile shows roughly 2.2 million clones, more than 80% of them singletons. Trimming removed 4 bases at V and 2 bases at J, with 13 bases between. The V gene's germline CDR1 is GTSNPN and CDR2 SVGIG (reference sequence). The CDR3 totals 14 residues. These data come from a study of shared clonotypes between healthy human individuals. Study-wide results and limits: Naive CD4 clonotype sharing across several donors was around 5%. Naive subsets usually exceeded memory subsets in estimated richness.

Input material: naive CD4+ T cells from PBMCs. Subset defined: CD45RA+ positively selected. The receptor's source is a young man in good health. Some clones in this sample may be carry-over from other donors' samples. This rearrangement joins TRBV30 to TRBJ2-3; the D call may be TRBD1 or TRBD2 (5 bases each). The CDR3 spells CAWTRDGFTDTQYF. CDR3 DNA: TGTGCCTGGACCCGGGACGGATTCACAGATACGCAGTATTTT.